This T cell receptor beta chain was identified in a study of cytomegalovirus exposure and HLA in healthy donors. Overall study results and limits: Researchers catalogued about 160 TCR beta chains as cytomegalovirus-associated. Through in vitro validation, three CMV-associated chains were shown to be specific for CMV antigens.

Only in-frame clones appear in the TCRdb table, and some are missing; sequencing was by immunoSEQ multiplex PCR. The table lists about 160,000 clones, about 90% of them singletons, with around 3.8% in the top ten. Trimming at V came to 0 bases and at J to 0 bases, leaving 5 bases not matched to a gene. The germline CDR1 and CDR2 sequences are LGHNA and YNFKEQ. The CDR3 has 16 amino acids. To note about this clone: Antigen: not known.

The source material was PBMCs. This TCR was recovered from a man aged 18-30 years in good health and CMV-seropositive. V and J are TRBV4-2 and TRBJ2-7; 7 bases align to TRBD2. This CDR3 reads CASSQDAGVPSYEQYF. DNA of the CDR3: TGTGCCAGCAGCCAAGACGCGGGAGTGCCCTCCTACGAGCAGTACTTC.